This T cell receptor (beta chain) was found in a study of T-cell memory formation after mild COVID-19. TCR alpha and TCR beta cDNA libraries with sample barcodes and UMIs came from 5'RACE using constant-segment primers. TCRdb re-analysed the 5' RACE reads in MiXCR, keeping a single row per CDR3 protein. The sample shows 450,000 to 650,000 distinct CDR3 sequences, roughly 22% of them seen only once. CDR1 is SEHNR, CDR2 FQNEAQ, per germline (reference sequence). The germline V and J ends were trimmed by 0 bases and 7 bases, with 10 bases remaining between them. The CDR3 sequence is 15 residues long. Sequenced input: PBMCs or a T cell subset sorted from them (not recorded which). The clonotype was recovered from an adult woman who had mild COVID-19 (a few samples of this study predate the infection). Cell type and time point are not known. The chain uses TRBV7-9 and TRBJ1-6; D is unresolved. The CDR3 protein is CASSLAQAGNSPLHF. The DNA for the CDR3 is TGTGCCAGCAGCTTAGCGCAGGCGGGGAATTCACCCCTCCACTTT. The whole variable domain, remainder taken from reference TRBV7-9 and TRBJ1-6, is DTGVSQNPRHKITKRGQNVTFRCDPISEHNRLYWYRQTLGQGPEFLTYFQNEAQLEKSRLLSDRFSAERPKGSFSTLEIQRTEQGDSAMYLCASSLAQAGNSPLHFGNGTRLTVT.